Below are 14 T cell receptor beta chains sequenced from a single sample in a study of T cells in Graves' hyperthyroidism and ophthalmopathy. TCR beta CDR3 region amplification was performed from RNA transcripts. A set of HTBI primers served as the primers for a first-round RT-PCR of the TCR CDR3. TCRdb analysed the multiplex PCR reads with MiXCR anew, one entry per CDR3 protein. The sample records 700,000 or so distinct CDR3 sequences, 14% being singletons. The source material was blood. Every receptor here comes from a woman in her forties or fifties with Graves' ophthalmopathy.

This clonotype was seen at least ten times. The rearrangement joins TRBV5-1 to TRBJ2-7; no definite D call. The CDR3 loop spans 12 amino acids. The germline V and J ends were trimmed by 4 bases and 5 bases, with 10 bases remaining between them. Germline assignment: CDR1 SGHRS and CDR2 YFSETQ. DNA for the CDR3: TGCGCCAGCAGCAAAGACCTTAACGAGCAGTACTTC. Its translation: CASSKDLNEQYF.

The chain combines TRBV19 with TRBJ2-3; 8 bases are a match to TRBD2. The CDR3 totals 14 residues. Germline CDR1 reads LNHDA; CDR2 reads SQIVND (reference sequence). The trim removed 6 bases at V and 4 bases at J, leaving 6 bases unmatched. CDR3 region: CASRKAGAADTQYF. CDR3 in DNA: TGTGCCAGTAGAAAAGCGGGAGCTGCAGATACGCAGTATTTT.

V and J are TRBV28 and TRBJ1-6, with 12 nucleotides matching TRBD1. Germline V gene sequence: CDR1 MDHEN, CDR2 SYDVKM. The length of the CDR3 is 19 residues. Unmatched junction bases numbered 12, after V lost 6 bases and J lost 3 bases. CDR3 sequence reads: CASSKPGQGALNYNSPLHF. The CDR3 nucleotides read TGTGCCAGCAGCAAACCGGGACAGGGGGCGTTGAACTATAATTCACCCCTCCACTTT.

This clonotype was picked up a small number of times. The chain has TRBV19 and TRBJ2-7; possibly TRBD2 for D (6 bases). The CDR3 consists of 14 residues. Per germline, CDR1 LNHDA and CDR2 SQIVND (reference sequence). Trimming pared 10 bases from V and 0 bases from J, leaving 16 bases between. The CDR3 here is CATQRLGGSYEQYF. The CDR3 DNA reads TGTGCCACGCAGCGCCTGGGGGGCTCCTACGAGCAGTACTTC.

Only a few counts were recorded for this clonotype. The chain uses TRBV12-5 and TRBJ2-1; 7 bases align to TRBD2. Germline V gene sequence: CDR1 LGHNT, CDR2 FRNRAP. V was pared by 6 bases and J by 4 bases, with 9 bases of the junction left unmatched. This CDR3 comprises 15 residues. The CDR3 DNA is TGTGCTAGTGGCATCAGCGGGACCGATTACAATGAGCAGTTCTTC. Translation gives CASGISGTDYNEQFF.

This clonotype was recorded at least ten times. J is TRBJ1-1 and V is TRBV7-8; a weak D match, TRBD1 (6 bases). V lost 5 bases to trimming and J lost 0 bases, with 16 bases between them. Germline V CDR1 and CDR2: SGHVS, FQNEAQ. The CDR3 contains 16 residues. The DNA of the CDR3 is TGTGCCAGCAGCCAAGTCCTCGGACAGTTGAACACTGAAGCTTTCTTT. The encoded protein is CASSQVLGQLNTEAFF.

This clonotype showed up many times. V and J are TRBV24-1 and TRBJ2-3, with D perhaps matching TRBD2 (5 bases). The CDR3 covers 18 residues. The germline V and J ends were trimmed by 1 base and 0 bases, with 16 bases remaining between them. CDR1 is KGHDR, CDR2 SFDVKD, per germline. Here the CDR3 DNA reads TGTGCCACCAGTGATTTTCGTTCGTCGCGCGGGAGCACAGATACGCAGTATTTT. This sequence encodes CATSDFRSSRGSTDTQYF.

This clonotype was counted a few times. This sequence joins TRBV7-9 and TRBJ2-5, with D maybe TRBD2 (5 bases). CDR1 and CDR2 (germline): SEHNR, FQNEAQ (reference sequence). The V end was cut by 2 bases, the J end by 2 bases, with 18 bases between. CDR3 length: 17 residues. The CDR3 nucleotides read TGTGCCAGCAGCTTAAGCCTCAAACGGACGGGACAAGAGACCCAGTACTTC. It is translated as CASSLSLKRTGQETQYF.

This clonotype appeared many times. V and J are TRBV7-8 and TRBJ2-1, with 10 bases that match TRBD2. Germline V gives CDR1 SGHVS, CDR2 FQNEAQ. The V segment lost 2 bases and the J segment 10 bases; nucleotides outside the gene matches: 14. The CDR3 extends over 17 amino acids. CDR3 protein: CASSLSFAASGREEQFF. The CDR3 DNA reads as TGTGCCAGCAGCTTAAGTTTCGCGGCTAGCGGGAGAGAGGAGCAGTTCTTC.

This clonotype showed up many times. This chain joins TRBV20-1 and TRBJ2-7; 8 bases agree with TRBD1. The CDR3 loop spans 13 amino acids. Unmatched junction bases numbered 11, after V lost 6 bases and J lost 7 bases. Germline CDR1 and CDR2: DFQATT and SNEGSKA (reference sequence). The CDR3 spells CSAPGQGAREQYF. Here the CDR3 DNA reads TGCAGTGCCCCAGGGCAGGGGGCGCGAGAGCAGTACTTC.

This clonotype was counted at least ten times. This chain links TRBV6-2 or TRBV6-3 with TRBJ2-1; weak D call: TRBD2 (6 bases). V gave up 6 bases and J gave up 2 bases, with 14 bases separating them. CDR1 MNHEY and CDR2 SVGEGT come from the germline V gene. CDR3 length: 15 amino acids. CDR3 nucleotide sequence: TGTGCCAGCAGAAGGAGGGAGAGTACCTACAATGAGCAGTTCTTC. This encodes CASRRRESTYNEQFF.

Ten or more counts support this clonotype. The V gene is TRBV5-1, the J gene TRBJ2-1, with TRBD2 identical over 12 bases. The J segment lost 9 bases and the V segment lost 0 bases, leaving 4 bases of the junction unmatched. The germline V gene encodes CDR1 SGHRS and CDR2 YFSETQ. This CDR3 has 15 residues. The chain's CDR3 is CASSLELAGGIEQFF. The CDR3 DNA follows: TGCGCCAGCAGCTTGGAACTAGCGGGAGGCATTGAGCAGTTCTTC.

Many counts were recorded for this clonotype. Here the CDR3 DNA reads TGTGCCAGCGGGGGACCCGGAAATGAGCAGTTCTTC. As protein: CASGGPGNEQFF. This chain joins TRBV2 and TRBJ2-1; tentatively, D is TRBD1 or TRBD2 (5 bases each). CDR3 length: 12 amino acids. V gave up 8 bases and J gave up 7 bases, with 12 bases separating them. Germline-derived CDR1 and CDR2 are SNHLY and FYNNEI. The full variable domain, with the rest looked up from reference TRBV2 and TRBJ2-1, is EPEVTQTPSHQVTQMGQEVILRCVPISNHLYFYWYRQILGQKVEFLVSFYNNEISEKSEIFDDQFSVERPDGSNFTLKIRSTKLEDSAMYFCASGGPGNEQFFGPGTRLTVL.

The V call is TRBV5-4, the J call TRBJ2-2, with 8 bases identical to TRBD2. The CDR3 is 15 amino acids. Trimming at V came to 5 bases and at J to 5 bases, leaving 8 bases not matched to a gene. Germline V gives CDR1 SGHNT, CDR2 YYREEE (reference sequence). CDR3 coding DNA: TGTGCCAGCAGTTACAAGCGGGGGTTGACCGGGGAGCTGTTTTTT. Its translation: CASSYKRGLTGELFF.